The following is a T cell receptor (beta chain) sequence with its context. This record comes from a study of blood T cell repertoires in COVID-19. Study-level background: PBMCs, B-cell-depleted T cells, or T cells were the source of the cDNA or gDNA that made up the material.

The CDR3 runs 16 residues. Per germline, CDR1 SGHTS and CDR2 YDEGEE. After removal of 0 bases from V and 3 bases from J, the junction contained 2 bases not matched to a gene. Original data processing: Cell counts per sample came from amplifying reference gene primers. Repertoires were generated with immunoSEQ multiplex PCR, while TCRdb's copy carries only in-frame clones and drops some. The V and J calls and clone size were taken over from that table, and D and trimming were inferred from the DNA. The sample contains fewer than 250,000 clones, about 86% of which appear only once. Recruitment covered about two dozen US areas and drew participants whose ages spanned about 18 to 100 years. Cohort placement rested on clinical history that participants reported themselves.

Sequencing was done on a sample of PBMCs or T cells enriched from blood (not recorded which). This receptor was identified in a woman aged 40 to 55 with acute COVID-19. The chain has TRBV5-8 and TRBJ1-5; 11 nucleotides match TRBD1. The CDR3 nucleotides read TGTGCCAGCAGCTTGGGGGACAGGGGGGTCAATCAGCCCCAGCATTTT. Encoded protein: CASSLGDRGVNQPQHF.